These 21 T cell receptor beta chains were all obtained from the same sample, sequenced in a study of blood T cell repertoires in COVID-19. Repertoires were generated with immunoSEQ multiplex PCR, while TCRdb's copy carries only in-frame clones and drops some. The data hold some 180,000 clones, with more than 80% observed a single time. Source material: peripheral blood. These receptors came from a human donor in a cohort sampled during active COVID-19.

The chain joins TRBV5-1 to TRBJ2-7; TRBD2 aligns across 7 bases. The CDR3 is 16 amino acids. V shed 0 bases and J 7 bases; nucleotides not matched to a gene: 13. Per germline, CDR1 SGHRS and CDR2 YFSETQ. For the CDR3, the DNA is TGCGCCAGCAGCTTGGTAGCGGGCGACTGGCGGGGAGAGCAGTACTTC. It yields the protein CASSLVAGDWRGEQYF.

The chain couples TRBV7-2 to TRBJ2-5; 7 positions agree with TRBD2. Trimming cost V 4 bases and J 4 bases; bases outside gene matches: 6. CDR1 is SGHTA and CDR2 is FQGNSA in the germline V gene. This CDR3 is built from 14 residues. CDR3 in amino acids: CASSSQRGGETQYF. CDR3 DNA sequence: TGTGCCAGCAGCTCCCAGCGGGGCGGAGAGACCCAGTACTTC.

The rearrangement uses TRBV2 and TRBJ2-7; TRBD2 matches at 10 bases. Germline V gene lookup returns CDR1 SNHLY and CDR2 FYNNEI. The length of the CDR3 is 18 residues. The V and J ends lost 2 bases and 1 base, in that order; junction bases with no gene match: 11. CDR3 loop: CASSEPPEELAGSYEQYF. The DNA for the CDR3 is TGTGCCAGCAGTGAACCTCCGGAAGAACTAGCGGGGTCCTACGAGCAGTACTTC.

As for this clone: This specimen includes other DNA sequences encoding the same CDR3. This chain connects TRBV30 to TRBJ1-2, with 8 bases identical to TRBD1. Germline V gene lookup returns CDR1 GTSNPN and CDR2 SVGIG (reference sequence). The CDR3 length is 12 residues. The ends lost 0 bases at V and 8 bases at J; junction bases unmatched: 2. CDR3 amino acids: CAWSVRGRGYTF. The CDR3, as DNA: TGTGCCTGGAGTGTCAGGGGGCGAGGCTACACCTTC.

In this sample, this clone turned up once. This sequence joins TRBV11-1 and TRBJ2-1; no definite D call. CDR1 SGHAT and CDR2 FQDESV come from the germline V gene (reference sequence). The CDR3 is 12 amino acids. V dropped 0 bases and J dropped 8 bases, with 5 bases sitting between them. As DNA, the CDR3 is TGTGCCAGCAGCTTAGCGCGGCATGAGCAGTTCTTC. It specifies CASSLARHEQFF. The variable domain in full, completed from reference TRBV11-1 and TRBJ2-1, reads EAEVAQSPRYKITEKSQAVAFWCDPISGHATLYWYRQILGQGPELLVQFQDESVVDDSQLPKDRFSAERLKGVDSTLKIQPAELGDSAMYLCASSLARHEQFFGPGTRLTVL.

This clone appeared once. The gene calls are TRBV6-5 and TRBJ1-5; the D is unclear. The germline V gene encodes CDR1 MNHEY and CDR2 SVGAGI. The ends were cut back, 0 bases at V and 4 bases at J, with 4 bases in the middle. The CDR3 loop spans 13 amino acids. Here the CDR3 reads CASSYSRNQPQHF. CDR3 nucleotide sequence: TGTGCCAGCAGTTACTCCCGGAATCAGCCCCAGCATTTT.

The chain couples TRBV2 to TRBJ1-6; 9 bases map to TRBD1. This CDR3 contains 15 residues. V was pared by 4 bases and J by 5 bases, with 3 bases of the junction left unmatched. Germline V gene data show CDR1 as SNHLY and CDR2 as FYNNEI. The CDR3, as DNA: TGTGCCAGCAGTGGGGACAGGGATCATAATTCACCCCTCCACTTT. This encodes CASSGDRDHNSPLHF.

The genes are TRBV5-1 and TRBJ2-7, with 10 bases identical to TRBD1. Germline CDR1 is SGHRS and CDR2 is YFSETQ. The CDR3 totals 15 residues. Losses at the gene ends were 4 bases for V and 4 bases for J; bases not matched to a gene: 8. The CDR3 loop reads CASSHRDRGSYEQYF. DNA of the CDR3: TGCGCCAGCAGCCACCGGGACAGGGGTTCGTACGAGCAGTACTTC.

The chain combines TRBV2 with TRBJ2-1, with a tentative D call TRBD1 (7 bases). V dropped 5 bases and J dropped 4 bases, with 18 bases sitting between them. Germline V gene sequence: CDR1 SNHLY, CDR2 FYNNEI. The CDR3 sequence is 16 residues long. The CDR3 DNA sequence: TGTGCCAGCAGTTGGGACTCCGGGACAGCGTACAATGAGCAGTTCTTC. Amino acids: CASSWDSGTAYNEQFF.

The rearrangement uses TRBV5-1 and TRBJ1-1; 7 nucleotides match TRBD1. This CDR3 comprises 14 residues. Unmatched junction bases numbered 5, after V lost 0 bases and J lost 6 bases. Germline assignment: CDR1 SGHRS and CDR2 YFSETQ. The CDR3 bases are TGCGCCAGCAGCTTGGAGGGGGCTGCCGCTGAAGCTTTCTTT. Translating it yields CASSLEGAAAEAFF.

The rearrangement joins TRBV23-1 to TRBJ1-1; D is undetermined. TRBV23-1 is an open reading frame, and its role is uncertain. CDR3 length: 16 residues. Trimming shortened V by 4 bases and J by 1 base, and 16 bases separated the two germline ends. The CDR3 here is CASSPPMEPTNTEAFF. Written as DNA, the CDR3 is TGCGCCAGCAGTCCCCCGATGGAGCCGACGAACACTGAAGCTTTCTTT.

This clone showed up just once. The chain joins TRBV2 to TRBJ2-4; a possible D gene is TRBD2 (6 bases). CDR3 length: 15 residues. Germline values: CDR1 SNHLY, CDR2 FYNNEI. Trimming left V 7 bases short and J 7 bases short, with 20 bases between. The CDR3 bases are TGTGCCAGCACAGTGGGTAGGCTAGCGAGGAACATTCAGTACTTC. The encoded protein is CASTVGRLARNIQYF.

This sequence joins TRBV12-3 or TRBV12-4 and TRBJ1-1, with TRBD1 identical over 10 bases. J was trimmed by 3 bases and V by 6 bases; bases with no gene match: 1. The CDR3 sequence is 13 residues long. The CDR3 sequence is CASRGTGDTEAFF. The DNA of the CDR3 is TGTGCCAGCAGAGGGACAGGGGACACTGAAGCTTTCTTT.

This clone showed up just once. This chain connects TRBV19 to TRBJ2-1, with 9 positions matching TRBD1. With V trimmed by 6 bases and J by 6 bases, 18 bases remained unmatched. There are 18 residues in the CDR3. The germline CDR1 and CDR2 sequences are LNHDA and SQIVND (reference sequence). CDR3 DNA: TGTGCCAGTAGGGCAATTCAGTTATGGGGACAGGGCCCCAATGAGCAGTTCTTC. It translates to CASRAIQLWGQGPNEQFF.

This sequence joins TRBV5-1 and TRBJ2-1; D ambiguous. V was clipped by 1 base and J by 3 bases, with 8 bases between them. The germline CDR1 and CDR2 sequences are SGHRS and YFSETQ. This CDR3 contains 14 residues. The CDR3 DNA reads TGCGCCAGCAGCTTGAGTTTCAGCTACAATGAGCAGTTCTTC. Its translation is CASSLSFSYNEQFF.

V is TRBV6-5 and J is TRBJ1-3; D is ambiguous. V was cut by 6 bases and J by 0 bases, with 12 bases left in between. CDR1 MNHEY and CDR2 SVGAGI come from the germline V gene. The CDR3 consists of 15 residues. Here the CDR3 reads CASSSREASGNTIYF. In DNA form, the CDR3 reads TGTGCCAGCAGCTCGAGAGAGGCCTCTGGAAACACCATATATTTT.

The chain recombines TRBV18 with TRBJ1-1; no reliable D call. CDR3 length: 15 amino acids. Trimming took 4 bases from V and 0 from J, leaving 12 bases between them. Germline V lookup: CDR1 KGHSH, CDR2 LQKENI. The CDR3 DNA sequence: TGTGCCAGCTCACTCGGCGGAGATATGAACACTGAAGCTTTCTTT. Protein product: CASSLGGDMNTEAFF.

The chain has TRBV5-1 and TRBJ1-2; tentative D call: TRBD1 (5 bases). Germline CDR1 SGHRS, CDR2 YFSETQ. Trimming pared 4 bases from V and 4 bases from J, leaving 14 bases between. CDR3 length: 14 amino acids. This CDR3 is CASSPKGHSYGYTF. The CDR3 DNA sequence: TGCGCCAGCAGCCCGAAGGGGCACTCCTATGGCTACACCTTC.

The V call is TRBV5-1, the J call TRBJ1-1; possible D gene TRBD1, 6 bases. The CDR3 extends over 14 amino acids. CDR1 and CDR2 (germline): SGHRS, YFSETQ. The V end lost 4 bases, the J end lost 12 bases, and 22 bases lay between the germline ends. The CDR3 sequence is CASSRPDRTQGTFF. The CDR3 DNA reads TGCGCCAGCAGCCGTCCTGACAGGACCCAGGGGACTTTCTTT. The entire variable domain, with the rest obtained from reference TRBV5-1 and TRBJ1-1, is as follows: KAGVTQTPRYLIKTRGQQVTLSCSPISGHRSVSWYQQTPGQGLQFLFEYFSETQRNKGNFPGRFSGRQFSNSRSEMNVSTLELGDSALYLCASSRPDRTQGTFFGQGTRLTVV.

The rearrangement joins TRBV5-1 to TRBJ1-2; TRBD1 agrees at 8 bases. CDR1 SGHRS and CDR2 YFSETQ come from the germline V gene. J was trimmed by 10 bases and V by 3 bases; bases with no gene match: 11. This CDR3 region has 14 residues. CDR3 protein: CASSWGDRGVAYTF. Written as DNA, the CDR3 is TGCGCCAGCAGCTGGGGTGACAGGGGCGTCGCCTACACCTTC.

This sequence joins TRBV14 and TRBJ2-1, with TRBD2 matching 9 bases. CDR3 length: 17 amino acids. CDR1 and CDR2 from the germline V gene are SGHDN and FVKESK. The J segment lost 2 bases and the V segment lost 1 base, leaving 6 bases of the junction unmatched. CDR3 protein: CASSQGRRGGPYNEQFF. CDR3 sequence (DNA): TGTGCCAGCAGCCAAGGAAGGCGGGGGGGCCCCTACAATGAGCAGTTCTTC.